The entry that follows covers one T cell receptor (beta chain) sequence. This clone was seen at least ten times. The antigen this receptor binds is unknown. Qualities for individual bases were not recorded, and no much larger clone is one base off. This same CDR3 is encoded by further DNA sequences in the sample. The data are from a study of beta chain features in type 1 diabetes listed by TCRdb under 2018. Regarding the research as a whole: Mean age, gender distribution, total cell number and subset yield were not different between patients and healthy donors. Across all samples, around 100 million sorted cells were examined, and cell number per subset correlated strongly with RNA yield. The study compared TCRB repertoires of sorted circulating CD4+ T cell subsets between recently diagnosed type 1 diabetes patients and matched healthy donors. Naive and central memory subsets were obtained from all 28 donors, but regulatory and stem cell-like memory subsets were isolated from only 8 patients and roughly 8 healthy donors. What the authors observed across the whole study: Sequencing cDNA rather than genomic DNA could over-represent highly expressing activated cells, although activation and CD3 levels did not differ between groups. Naive, central memory and regulatory TCRB repertoires appeared more similar among patients than among healthy donors. At VDJ recombination sites, type 1 diabetes patients had fewer insertions and more deleted nucleotides, which implies abnormalities in thymic rearrangement. PCR might favor shorter templates, but patient and control samples were amplified and corrected together, so any skew would affect both groups equally. A moderate but significant shortening of TCRB CDR3 length was observed in type 1 diabetes patients in all four CD4+ subsets. Because the HLA sub-analyses included only small numbers of individuals, any influence of HLA type on TCRB rearrangement was left unresolved.

The germline V and J ends show losses of 5 bases and 6 bases respectively, and no gene match explains 4 bases of the junction. The CDR3 covers 13 residues, taking in both the cysteine and the phenylalanine. The entry retains the CDR3 DNA only, 39 bases that are in frame from base 1. The CDR1 and CDR2 encoded by the germline V gene (reference sequence) are MNHEY and SMNVEV. The entire amount of isolated RNA was reverse transcribed using the High Capacity cDNA Reverse Transcription Kit, so the sequenced TCRB transcripts were expressed ones. Deep immunoSEQ sequencing was applied to naive, central memory and regulatory T cell samples, giving an average of about 3.7 million total reads per sample. Sorted cells were lysed in RLT buffer, and RNA was extracted using DNase-treated RNeasy Micro or Mini kits according to cell number. To prevent cross-contamination, each cell subset was processed individually, whereas patient and healthy donor samples were processed jointly. The immunoSEQ multiplex PCR was used to amplify TCRB sequences from cDNA, yielding 87-bp fragments that span the CDR3 region. Sequencing of the amplicons was done on the Illumina HiSeq platform. In the authors' own workflow: PCR bias was corrected computationally using synthetic template baselines, and reads within Hamming distance 2 were collapsed, with unmergeable singletons discarded. Reads were aligned against IMGT so that V, D and J genes, CDR3 length and insertions or deletions at six rearrangement sites could be assigned. Within each subset, clonotype counts were normalized to sorted cell number, and only after that were true diversity and Gini coefficients computed with the tcR R package. Repertoire sharing was quantified using the overlap coefficient calculated on TCRB nucleotide sequences. The clones in this table, taken by TCRdb from immuneACCESS, are in-frame only. Not every clone is retained; where verified, under half of the shortfall comes from an unresolved V gene, and the cause of the rest is unknown. V, J and clone size are those of that table, while D and trimming were read from the DNA. For this sample the table gives almost 350,000 clones, of which around 8% were detected only once. The ten biggest clones cover around 0.44% of the sample.

Each donor gave one peripheral blood draw, around 0.12 L on average, collected into heparinised tubes. A BD FACSAria II and a panel including CD45RO, CCR7, CD25, CD127, CD95 and CD27 were used to sort naive, central memory, regulatory and stem cell-like memory CD4+ T cells. Every sorted population had a purity above 95%. Right away, PBMCs were isolated by Lymphoprep density gradient centrifugation and were stained directly, with no culture step. To minimize batch effects, samples were stained and sorted in pairs, one healthy donor with one patient per experiment. Material: central memory CD4+ T cells from blood. The chain was built from TRBV27 and TRBJ2-3, with 8 bases matching TRBD1. This receptor was identified in a woman under 30 in good health. CDR3 sequence: CASSRQGSDTQYF. The nucleotide sequence reads as follows: TGTGCCAGCAGTAGACAGGGGTCGGATACGCAGTATTTT.